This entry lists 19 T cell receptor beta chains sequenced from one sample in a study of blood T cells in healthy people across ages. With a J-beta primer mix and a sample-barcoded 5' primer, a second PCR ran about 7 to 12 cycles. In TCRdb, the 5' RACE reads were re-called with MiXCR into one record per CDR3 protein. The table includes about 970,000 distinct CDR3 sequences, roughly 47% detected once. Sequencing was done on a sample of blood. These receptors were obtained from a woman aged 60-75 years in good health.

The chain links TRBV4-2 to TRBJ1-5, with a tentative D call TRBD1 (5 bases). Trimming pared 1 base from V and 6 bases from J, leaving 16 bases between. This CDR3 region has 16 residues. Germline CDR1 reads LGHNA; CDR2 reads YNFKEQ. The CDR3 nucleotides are TGTGCCAGCAGCCAAGCTCGCGACAAGGGGCGTCAGCCCCAGCATTTT. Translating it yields CASSQARDKGRQPQHF.

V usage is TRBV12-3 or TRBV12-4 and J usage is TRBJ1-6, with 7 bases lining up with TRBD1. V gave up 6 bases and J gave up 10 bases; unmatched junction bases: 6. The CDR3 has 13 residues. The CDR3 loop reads CASSLQGNSPLHF. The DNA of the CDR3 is TGTGCCAGCAGCCTACAGGGGAACTCACCCCTCCACTTT.

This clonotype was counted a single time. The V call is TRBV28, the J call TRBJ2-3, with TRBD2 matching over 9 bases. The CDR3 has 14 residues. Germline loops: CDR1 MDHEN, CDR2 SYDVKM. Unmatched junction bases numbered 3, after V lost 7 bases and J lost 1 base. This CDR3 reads CASIEREGTDTQYF. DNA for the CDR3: TGTGCCAGCATTGAGCGGGAGGGCACAGATACGCAGTATTTT.

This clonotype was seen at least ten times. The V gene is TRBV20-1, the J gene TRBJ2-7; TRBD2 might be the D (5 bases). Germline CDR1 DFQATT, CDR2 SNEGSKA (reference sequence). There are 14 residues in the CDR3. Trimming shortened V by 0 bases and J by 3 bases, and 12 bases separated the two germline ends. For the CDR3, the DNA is TGCAGTGCTAGAGATCGCGCCCGGGACTACGAGCAGTACTTC. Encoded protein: CSARDRARDYEQYF.

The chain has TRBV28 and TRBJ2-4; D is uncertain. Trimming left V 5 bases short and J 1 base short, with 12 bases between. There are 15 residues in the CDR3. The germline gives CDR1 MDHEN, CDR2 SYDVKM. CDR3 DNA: TGTGCCAGCAGTCCCCAGGTGGTCGCCAAAAACATTCAGTACTTC. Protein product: CASSPQVVAKNIQYF.

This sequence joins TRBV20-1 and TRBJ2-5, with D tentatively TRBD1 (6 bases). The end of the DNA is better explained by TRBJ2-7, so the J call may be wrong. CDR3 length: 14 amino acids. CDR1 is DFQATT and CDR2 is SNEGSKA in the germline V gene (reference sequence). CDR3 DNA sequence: TGCAGTGCTAGACCGGCGACAGGTGGCTACGAGCAGTACTTC. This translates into CSARPATGGYEQYF.

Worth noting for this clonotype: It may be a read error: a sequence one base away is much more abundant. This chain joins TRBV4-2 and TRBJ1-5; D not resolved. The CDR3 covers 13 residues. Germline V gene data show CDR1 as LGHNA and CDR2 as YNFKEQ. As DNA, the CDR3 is TGTGCCAGCAACCAAGATCTATTACAGCCCCAGCATTTT. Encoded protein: CASNQDLLQPQHF.

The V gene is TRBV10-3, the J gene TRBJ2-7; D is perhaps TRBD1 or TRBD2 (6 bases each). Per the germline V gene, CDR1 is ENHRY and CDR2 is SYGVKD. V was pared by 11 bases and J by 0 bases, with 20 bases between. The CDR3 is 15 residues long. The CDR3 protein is CAAQDLGGASYEQYF. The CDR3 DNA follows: TGTGCCGCCCAGGACTTGGGGGGCGCCTCCTACGAGCAGTACTTC.

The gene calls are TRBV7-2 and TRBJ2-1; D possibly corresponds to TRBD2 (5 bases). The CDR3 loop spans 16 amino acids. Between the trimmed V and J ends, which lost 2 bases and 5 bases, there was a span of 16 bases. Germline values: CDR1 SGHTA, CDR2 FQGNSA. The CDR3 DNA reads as TGTGCCAGCAGCTTAACGTCGGGAAGTAACAACAATGAGCAGTTCTTC. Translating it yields CASSLTSGSNNNEQFF.

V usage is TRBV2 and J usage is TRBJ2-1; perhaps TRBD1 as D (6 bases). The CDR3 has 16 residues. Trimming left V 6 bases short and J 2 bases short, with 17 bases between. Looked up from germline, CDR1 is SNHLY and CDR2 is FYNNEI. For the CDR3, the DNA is TGTGCCAGCAGCCCACCTGTCAGGGGAGCCTACAATGAGCAGTTCTTC. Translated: CASSPPVRGAYNEQFF.

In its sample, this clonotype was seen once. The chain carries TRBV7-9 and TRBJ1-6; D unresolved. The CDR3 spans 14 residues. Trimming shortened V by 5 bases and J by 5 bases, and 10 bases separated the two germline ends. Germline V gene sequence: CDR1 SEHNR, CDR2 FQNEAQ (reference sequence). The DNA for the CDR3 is TGTGCCAGCAGCCATAGTGGGAATAATTCACCCCTCCACTTT. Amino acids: CASSHSGNNSPLHF.

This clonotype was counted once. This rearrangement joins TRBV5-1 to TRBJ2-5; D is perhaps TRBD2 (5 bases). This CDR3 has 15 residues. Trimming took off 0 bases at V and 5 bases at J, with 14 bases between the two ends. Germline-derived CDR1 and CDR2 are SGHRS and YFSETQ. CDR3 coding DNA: TGCGCCAGCAGCTTGGCCGGGGAGTCCTGGGAGACCCAGTACTTC. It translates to CASSLAGESWETQYF.

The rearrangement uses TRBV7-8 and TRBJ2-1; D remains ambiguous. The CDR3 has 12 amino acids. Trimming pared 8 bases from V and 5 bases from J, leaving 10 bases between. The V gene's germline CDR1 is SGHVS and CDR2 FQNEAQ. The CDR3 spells CASPSIDNEQFF. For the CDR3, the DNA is TGTGCCAGCCCCTCTATTGACAATGAGCAGTTCTTC.

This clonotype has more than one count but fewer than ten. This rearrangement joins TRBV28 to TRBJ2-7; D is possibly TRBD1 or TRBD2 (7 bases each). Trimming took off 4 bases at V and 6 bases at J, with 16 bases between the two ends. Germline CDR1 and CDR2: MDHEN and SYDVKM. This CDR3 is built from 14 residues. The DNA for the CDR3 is TGTGCCAGCAGTTCTCCAGGCAGGGGGGGCGAGCAGTACTTC. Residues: CASSSPGRGGEQYF. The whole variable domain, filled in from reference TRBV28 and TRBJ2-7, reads DVKVTQSSRYLVKRTGEKVFLECVQDMDHENMFWYRQDPGLGLRLIYFSYDVKMKEKGDIPEGYSVSREKKERFSLILESASTNQTSMYLCASSSPGRGGEQYFGPGTRLTVT.

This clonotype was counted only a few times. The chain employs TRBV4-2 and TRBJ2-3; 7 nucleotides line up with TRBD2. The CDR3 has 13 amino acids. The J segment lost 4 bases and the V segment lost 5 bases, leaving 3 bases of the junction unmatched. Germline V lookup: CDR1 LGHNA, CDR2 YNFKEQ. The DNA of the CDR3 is TGTGCCAGCAGCGGGCTAGCGGCAGATACGCAGTATTTT. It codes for CASSGLAADTQYF.

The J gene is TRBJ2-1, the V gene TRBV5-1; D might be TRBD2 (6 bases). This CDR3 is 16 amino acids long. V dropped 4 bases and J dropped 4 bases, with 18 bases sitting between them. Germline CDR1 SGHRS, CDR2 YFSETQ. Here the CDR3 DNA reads TGCGCCAGCAGCCTTGTGTCGGCTAGCGATTACAATGAGCAGTTCTTC. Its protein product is CASSLVSASDYNEQFF.

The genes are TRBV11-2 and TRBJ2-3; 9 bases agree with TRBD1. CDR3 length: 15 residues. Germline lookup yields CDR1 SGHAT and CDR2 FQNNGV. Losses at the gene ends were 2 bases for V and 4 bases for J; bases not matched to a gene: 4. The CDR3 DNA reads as TGTGCCAGCAGCTTACAACAGGGGGCGGCAGATACGCAGTATTTT. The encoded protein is CASSLQQGAADTQYF. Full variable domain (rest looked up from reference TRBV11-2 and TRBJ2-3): EAGVAQSPRYKIIEKRQSVAFWCNPISGHATLYWYQQILGQGPKLLIQFQNNGVVDDSQLPKDRFSAERLKGVDSTLKIQPAKLEDSAVYLCASSLQQGAADTQYFGPGTRLTVL.

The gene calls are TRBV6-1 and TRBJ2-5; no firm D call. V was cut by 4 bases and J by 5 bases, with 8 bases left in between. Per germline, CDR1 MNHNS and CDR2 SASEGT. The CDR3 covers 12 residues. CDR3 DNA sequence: TGTGCCAGCAGTGTTAGTGGTGAGACCCAGTACTTC. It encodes CASSVSGETQYF.

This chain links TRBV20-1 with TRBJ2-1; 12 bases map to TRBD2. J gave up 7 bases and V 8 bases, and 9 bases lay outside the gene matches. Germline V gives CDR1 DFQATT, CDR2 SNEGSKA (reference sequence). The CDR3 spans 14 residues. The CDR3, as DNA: TGCAGTTCCCGAGGACTAGCGGGAATAAATGAGCAGTTCTTC. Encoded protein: CSSRGLAGINEQFF.